The present TCR beta chain was sequenced within a study of T cell responses to AZD1222 COVID-19 vaccine. From germline, CDR1 is ENHRY and CDR2 SYGVKD. This CDR3 is built from 12 residues. V was clipped by 7 bases and J by 5 bases, with 9 bases between them. The analysis combined second doses at about 4 or about 12 weeks. Data came from immunoSEQ multiplex PCR; TCRdb stores just in-frame clones and leaves some out. The data contain approximately 150,000 clones, around 91% of them singletons. The source is an adult who received the AZD1222 COVID-19 vaccine. The chain links TRBV10-3 to TRBJ1-5; D perhaps matches TRBD1 (5 bases). The material was peripheral blood, obtained 28 days after the second AZD1222 dose. Here the CDR3 reads CAIKQGDQPQHF. In nucleotides, the CDR3 is TGTGCCATCAAGCAGGGAGATCAGCCCCAGCATTTT.